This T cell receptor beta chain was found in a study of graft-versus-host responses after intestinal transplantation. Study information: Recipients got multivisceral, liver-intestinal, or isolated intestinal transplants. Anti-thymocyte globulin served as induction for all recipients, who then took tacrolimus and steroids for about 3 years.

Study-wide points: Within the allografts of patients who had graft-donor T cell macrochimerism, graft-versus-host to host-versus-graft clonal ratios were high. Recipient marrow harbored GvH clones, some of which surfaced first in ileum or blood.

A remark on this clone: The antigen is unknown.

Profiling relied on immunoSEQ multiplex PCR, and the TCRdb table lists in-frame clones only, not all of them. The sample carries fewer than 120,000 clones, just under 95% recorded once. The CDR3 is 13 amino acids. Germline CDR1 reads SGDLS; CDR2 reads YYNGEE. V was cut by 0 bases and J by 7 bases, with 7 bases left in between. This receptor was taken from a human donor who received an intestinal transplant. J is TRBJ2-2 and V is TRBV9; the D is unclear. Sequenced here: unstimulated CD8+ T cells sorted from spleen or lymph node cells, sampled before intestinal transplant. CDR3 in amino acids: CASSVVERGELFF. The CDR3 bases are TGTGCCAGCAGCGTAGTAGAGCGCGGGGAGCTGTTTTTT.